One sample yielded the 4 T cell receptor beta chains listed below, sequenced in a study of blood T cell repertoires in COVID-19. The method was immunoSEQ multiplex PCR; TCRdb's version includes in-frame clones alone and lacks a portion of them. Of about 310,000 clones listed, 75% to 90% are singletons. Sequenced input: PBMCs or T cells enriched from blood (not recorded which). The receptor set was obtained from a woman aged 40 to 55 who had recovered from COVID-19.

The chain links TRBV19 to TRBJ2-5; no definite D call. Germline CDR1 is LNHDA and CDR2 is SQIVND (reference sequence). This CDR3 has 13 amino acids. Trimming shortened V by 5 bases and J by 5 bases, and 12 bases separated the two germline ends. The CDR3, as DNA: TGTGCCAGTAGTTGGGCTCCTCGGGAGACCCAGTACTTC. Translated, it gives CASSWAPRETQYF.

The chain uses TRBV19 and TRBJ1-4; 7 nucleotides align to TRBD1. The CDR3 has 14 amino acids. Germline assignment: CDR1 LNHDA and CDR2 SQIVND (reference sequence). V shed 7 bases, J shed 7 bases, and the junction held 9 bases outside the gene matches. The CDR3 DNA is TGTGCCAGTATCGGAGACAGGGAGGTTGAAAAACTGTTTTTT. Residues: CASIGDREVEKLFF.

The V and J genes are TRBV30 and TRBJ2-1; no definite D call. V lost 5 bases, J lost 10 bases, and 15 bases lay in between. From germline, CDR1 is GTSNPN and CDR2 SVGIG (reference sequence). CDR3 length: 12 residues. The DNA of the CDR3 is TGTGCCTGGTCCACTGGTCTCTCCGAGCAGTTCTTC. Amino acids: CAWSTGLSEQFF.

Turning to this clone: Compared with germline, one end of the junction differs, possibly owing to a read error. The chain carries TRBV7-7 and TRBJ2-5; 7 positions match TRBD2. There are 15 residues in the CDR3. In germline, CDR1 is SSHAT, CDR2 FNYEAQ (reference sequence). The CDR3 region has the DNA TGTGCTAGCAGCTCCTCCCCGGGGGGCCAAGAGACCCAGTACTTC. It encodes CASSSSPGGQETQYF.